The 9 T cell receptor beta chains listed next were all sequenced from one sample in a study of T-cell memory formation after mild COVID-19. From the 5' RACE reads, TCRdb called clonotypes with MiXCR, one entry per CDR3 protein. The sample lists roughly 600,000 distinct CDR3 sequences, over 15% occurring once. Sequences were obtained from PBMCs or a T cell subset sorted from them (not recorded which). The source of these receptors is an adult woman who had mild COVID-19 (a few samples of this study predate the infection). Cell type and time point are not known.

The CDR3 sequence is CASSPVGQGMFGNQPQHF. In nucleotides, the CDR3 is TGTGCCAGCAGTCCGGTGGGACAGGGGATGTTCGGCAATCAGCCCCAGCATTTT. V is TRBV6-5 and J is TRBJ1-5, with 10 nucleotides matching TRBD1. Trimming cost V 5 bases and J 2 bases; bases outside gene matches: 12. Per germline, CDR1 MNHEY and CDR2 SVGAGI. The CDR3 is 18 residues long.

A few counts support this clonotype. This chain joins TRBV12-3 or TRBV12-4 and TRBJ2-1; a weak D match, TRBD2 (6 bases). The CDR3 spans 12 residues. Trimming removed 4 bases from V and 10 bases from J, with 11 bases in between. This CDR3 is CASSSAGFEQFF. CDR3 in DNA: TGTGCCAGCAGTTCTGCGGGGTTCGAGCAGTTCTTC.

V gene TRBV2 combines with J gene TRBJ1-2; D is perhaps TRBD1 (6 bases). The CDR3 extends over 15 amino acids. Germline lookup yields CDR1 SNHLY and CDR2 FYNNEI. V lost 3 bases and J 4 bases, leaving 15 bases between the germline ends. CDR3 sequence (DNA): TGTGCCAGCAGTGAGGGTCAGGGGAAGGGCTATGGCTACACCTTC. Its translation is CASSEGQGKGYGYTF.

This clonotype came up a few times. The chain combines TRBV3-1 with TRBJ1-6; TRBD1 matches 7 bases. This CDR3 spans 16 amino acids. The V and J ends lost 2 bases and 7 bases, in that order; junction bases with no gene match: 8. The germline V gene has CDR1 LGHDT and CDR2 YNNKEL (reference sequence). The CDR3 nucleotides read TGTGCCAGCAGCCAACCCTTGACAGGGAACAATTCACCCCTCCACTTT. Translation: CASSQPLTGNNSPLHF.

This clonotype was seen a handful of times. This chain joins TRBV20-1 and TRBJ2-1; 7 bases fit TRBD2. V lost 0 bases and J lost 6; bases outside the gene matches: 8. Germline assignment: CDR1 DFQATT and CDR2 SNEGSKA (reference sequence). The CDR3 runs 15 residues. CDR3 coding DNA: TGCAGTGCTAGAGATCCCCAGCGGGGCAGCAATGAGCAGTTCTTC. It codes for CSARDPQRGSNEQFF.

The chain links TRBV20-1 to TRBJ2-7, with 9 bases identical to TRBD2. J lost 3 bases, V lost 4 bases, and 7 bases had no gene match. Germline-derived CDR1 and CDR2 are DFQATT and SNEGSKA (reference sequence). The CDR3 has 14 residues. DNA for the CDR3: TGCAGTGCTACCTTAGCGGGGGCGAACTACGAGCAGTACTTC. Protein: CSATLAGANYEQYF.

The chain has TRBV19 and TRBJ1-5; tentatively, D is TRBD1 (5 bases). Trimming pared 3 bases from V and 2 bases from J, leaving 14 bases between. This CDR3 is 16 amino acids long. Germline V gene data show CDR1 as LNHDA and CDR2 as SQIVND (reference sequence). The CDR3 here is CASSISGAYGNQPQHF. In DNA form, the CDR3 reads TGTGCCAGTAGTATCAGCGGGGCGTATGGCAATCAGCCCCAGCATTTT. Using reference TRBV19 and TRBJ1-5 for the parts outside the CDR3, the full variable domain is DGGITQSPKYLFRKEGQNVTLSCEQNLNHDAMYWYRQDPGQGLRLIYYSQIVNDFQKGDIAEGYSVSREKKESFPLTVTSAQKNPTAFYLCASSISGAYGNQPQHFGDGTRLSIL.

This clonotype was counted only a few times. This chain joins TRBV12-3 or TRBV12-4 and TRBJ2-2, with D hard to call. The CDR3 is 12 residues long. Trimming removed 3 bases from V and 13 bases from J, with 12 bases in between. The DNA of the CDR3 is TGTGCCAGCAGTTTGTGGGAAAAGGGGCTGTTTTTT. Translating gives CASSLWEKGLFF.

The rearrangement links TRBV6-5 to TRBJ2-7, with 9 bases lining up with TRBD1. With V trimmed by 2 bases and J by 1 base, 6 bases remained unmatched. CDR1 is MNHEY and CDR2 is SVGAGI in the germline V gene. The CDR3 spans 16 residues. CDR3 sequence reads: CASSYPTGTGSYEQYF. CDR3 nucleotide sequence: TGTGCCAGCAGTTACCCCACCGGGACAGGGTCCTACGAGCAGTACTTC.